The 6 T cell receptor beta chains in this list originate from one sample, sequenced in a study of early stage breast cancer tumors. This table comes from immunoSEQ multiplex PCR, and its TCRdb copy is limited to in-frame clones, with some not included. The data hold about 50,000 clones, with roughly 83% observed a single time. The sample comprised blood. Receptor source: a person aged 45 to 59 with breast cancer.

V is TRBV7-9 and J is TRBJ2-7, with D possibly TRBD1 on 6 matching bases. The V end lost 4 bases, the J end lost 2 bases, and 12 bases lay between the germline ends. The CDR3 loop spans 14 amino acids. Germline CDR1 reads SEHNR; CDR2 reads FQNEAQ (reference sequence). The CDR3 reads CASSSLGGPYEQYF. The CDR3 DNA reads TGTGCCAGCAGCTCCCTAGGGGGACCCTACGAGCAGTACTTC.

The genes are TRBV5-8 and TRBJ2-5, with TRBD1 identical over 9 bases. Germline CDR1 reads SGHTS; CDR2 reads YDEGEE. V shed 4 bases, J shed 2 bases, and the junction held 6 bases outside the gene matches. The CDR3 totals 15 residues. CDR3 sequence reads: CASSPGGQGQETQYF. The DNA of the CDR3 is TGTGCCAGCAGCCCCGGGGGACAGGGACAAGAGACCCAGTACTTC. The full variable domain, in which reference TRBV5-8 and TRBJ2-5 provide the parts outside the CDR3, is EAGVTQSPTHLIKTRGQQATLRCSPISGHTSVYWYQQALGLGLQFLLWYDEGEERNRGNFPPRFSGRQFPNYSSELNVNALELEDSALYLCASSPGGQGQETQYFGPGTRLLVL.

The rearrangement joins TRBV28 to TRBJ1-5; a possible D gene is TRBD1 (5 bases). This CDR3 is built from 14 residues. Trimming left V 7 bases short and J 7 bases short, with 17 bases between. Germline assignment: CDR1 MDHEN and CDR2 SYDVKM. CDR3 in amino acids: CASTESRVGQPQHF. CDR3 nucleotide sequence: TGTGCCAGCACTGAAAGCAGGGTAGGACAGCCCCAGCATTTT.

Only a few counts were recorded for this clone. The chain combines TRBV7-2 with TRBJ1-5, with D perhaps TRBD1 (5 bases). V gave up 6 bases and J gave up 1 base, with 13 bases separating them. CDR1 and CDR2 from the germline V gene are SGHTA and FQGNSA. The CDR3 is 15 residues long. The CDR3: CASSLAPGSNQPQHF. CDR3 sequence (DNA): TGTGCCAGCAGTTTGGCCCCAGGGAGCAATCAGCCCCAGCATTTT. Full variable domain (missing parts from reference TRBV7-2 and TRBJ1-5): GAGVSQSPSNKVTEKGKDVELRCDPISGHTALYWYRQSLGQGLEFLIYFQGNSAPDKSGLPSDRFSAERTGGSVSTLTIQRTQQEDSAVYLCASSLAPGSNQPQHFGDGTRLSIL.

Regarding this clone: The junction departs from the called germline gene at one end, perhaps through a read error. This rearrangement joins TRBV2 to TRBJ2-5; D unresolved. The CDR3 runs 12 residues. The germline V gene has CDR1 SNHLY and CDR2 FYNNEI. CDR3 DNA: TGTGCCAGCAGGGTGTCCCAAGCGACCCAGTACTTC. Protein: CASRVSQATQYF.

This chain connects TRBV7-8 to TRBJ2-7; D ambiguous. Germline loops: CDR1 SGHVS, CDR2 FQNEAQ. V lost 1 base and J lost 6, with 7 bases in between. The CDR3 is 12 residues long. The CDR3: CASSLGGSEQYF. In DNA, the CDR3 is TGTGCCAGCAGCTTAGGGGGTTCCGAGCAGTACTTC.